The sequence of this TCR beta chain was determined in a study of blood T cell repertoires in COVID-19. About the study: T cells, B-cell-depleted T cells, or PBMCs supplied cDNA or gDNA.

Followed over time, Seattle patients had been enrolled while infection was active. CDR1 is PRHDT and CDR2 is FYEKMQ in the germline V gene (reference sequence). The CDR3 runs to 15 residues. Trimming took 3 bases from V and 1 from J, leaving 12 bases between them. Under the authors' procedure: Counts of nucleated cells, estimated from reference gene primer amplification, were obtained. Generated by immunoSEQ multiplex PCR, the TCRdb table keeps only in-frame clones and is missing some. Clonal size and the V and J genes are those of that table, whereas D and trimming came from the DNA. The sample lists approximately 100,000 clones; about 87% were seen once.

The chain joins TRBV13 to TRBJ1-1; D is ambiguous. The sequence came from a human donor with COVID-19, enrolled during active disease. The donor label of this sample is uncertain. The sample was peripheral blood. Here the CDR3 reads CASSLIRNRNTEAFF. CDR3 DNA sequence: TGTGCCAGCAGCTTGATCCGAAACAGGAACACTGAAGCTTTCTTT.